This T cell receptor (beta chain) was sequenced in a study of blood T cells in healthy people across ages. A few counts support this clonotype. No antigen is known for it. Overall study findings and caveats: Strong correlation existed between TCR beta diversity and naive T cell percentage.

The study recruited healthy Caucasian donors from Russia who were aged about 6 to 90. Each donor gave roughly 9.2 milliliters of peripheral blood. Next came a second PCR, run for about 6 to 12 cycles, which used a sample-barcoded 5' primer along with a J-beta primer mix. Every cDNA molecule bore a tag from a template-switch adaptor containing 12 random nucleotides. Each CDR3 protein gets one entry after TCRdb re-called the 5' RACE reads with MiXCR. The sample shows some 1,800,000 distinct CDR3 sequences, roughly two fifths of them seen only once. This CDR3 has 15 amino acids. With 1 base removed from V and 4 bases from J, the gap between germline ends came to 13 bases. Germline values: CDR1 LGHDT, CDR2 YNNKEL (reference sequence).

The receptor comes from a human donor in good health. The chain employs TRBV3-1 and TRBJ1-2; D is unresolved. Sequencing was done on a sample of blood. CDR3 amino acids: CASSQGNRTPYGYTF. As DNA, the CDR3 is TGTGCCAGCAGCCAAGGGAACAGAACACCCTATGGCTACACCTTC.